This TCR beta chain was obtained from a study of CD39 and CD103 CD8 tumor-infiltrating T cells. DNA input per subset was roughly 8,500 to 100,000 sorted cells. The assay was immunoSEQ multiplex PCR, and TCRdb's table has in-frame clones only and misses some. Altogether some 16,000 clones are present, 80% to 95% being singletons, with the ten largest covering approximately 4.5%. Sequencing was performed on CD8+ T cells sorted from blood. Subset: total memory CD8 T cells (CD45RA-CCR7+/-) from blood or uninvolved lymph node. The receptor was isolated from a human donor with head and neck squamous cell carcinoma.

CDR3 bases: TGTGCCTGGAGTTTCCAGACAGGGGGGCGGTCCGGGGAGCTGTTTTTT. Encoded protein: CAWSFQTGGRSGELFF. The J gene is TRBJ2-2, the V gene TRBV30; 9 bases match TRBD1. The trim removed 2 bases at V and 6 bases at J, leaving 10 bases unmatched. Germline assignment: CDR1 GTSNPN and CDR2 SVGIG (reference sequence). The CDR3 is made up of 16 amino acids.